The 6 T cell receptor beta chains below all came from one sample that was sequenced in a study of T-cell reconstitution after alpha-beta-depleted transplantation in children. The TCRbeta library was prepared with unique molecular identifiers. One entry per CDR3 protein results from TCRdb running MiXCR on the PCR reads. The sample holds approximately 44,000 distinct CDR3 sequences; over 4.5% are singletons and the top ten take 30%. The specimen was PBMCs, mostly from graft donor cells, collected 60 days after TCRalphabeta/CD19-depleted stem cell transplant. The receptors come from a female patient aged 2-9 years who had a stem cell transplant for aplastic anemia, so the T cells may come from the graft donor.

This clonotype was seen many times. V is TRBV7-3 and J is TRBJ1-1; D may be TRBD1 (6 bases). V was trimmed by 5 bases and J by 5 bases, leaving 15 bases between them. Germline-derived CDR1 and CDR2 are SGHTA and FQGTGA. The CDR3 has 14 residues. The CDR3 reads CASSRTGPGTEAFF. The CDR3 DNA reads TGTGCCAGCAGCCGAACAGGGCCAGGGACTGAAGCTTTCTTT.

This clonotype was counted ten times or more. The J gene is TRBJ1-5, the V gene TRBV24-1; D gene ambiguous. The germline CDR1 and CDR2 sequences are KGHDR and SFDVKD. Trimming cost V 6 bases and J 0 bases, with 8 bases left between them. The CDR3 extends over 14 amino acids. DNA of the CDR3: TGTGCCACCAGTACTGAGAGTAGCAATCAGCCCCAGCATTTT. Its translation: CATSTESSNQPQHF.

This clonotype was seen more than once but under ten times. The CDR3 loop reads CASSSERPNTGELFF. CDR3 bases: TGTGCCAGCAGCTCGGAGAGGCCGAACACCGGGGAGCTGTTTTTT. V is TRBV11-2 and J is TRBJ2-2; D gene ambiguous. The ends were cut back, 4 bases at V and 0 bases at J, with 9 bases in the middle. CDR1 SGHAT and CDR2 FQNNGV come from the germline V gene. This CDR3 is 15 amino acids long.

This clonotype occurred a few times. The rearrangement uses TRBV11-2 and TRBJ2-7; D is undetermined. Germline V gene data show CDR1 as SGHAT and CDR2 as FQNNGV. The CDR3 is made up of 13 amino acids. V lost 1 base and J lost 4, with 8 bases in between. CDR3 sequence (DNA): TGTGCCAGCAGCTTAGGGGCAAGATACGAGCAGTACTTC. Translation gives CASSLGARYEQYF.

The gene calls are TRBV28 and TRBJ2-5, with TRBD2 matching over 11 bases. CDR1 and CDR2 from the germline V gene are MDHEN and SYDVKM. This CDR3 is 17 amino acids long. The V gene end was trimmed by 7 bases and the J gene end by 5 bases; junction bases not matched to a gene: 15. The CDR3 region has the DNA TGTGCCAGCAAAACAACTAGCGGGGGATCCGGGTGGGAGACCCAGTACTTC. It specifies CASKTTSGGSGWETQYF.

This clonotype was seen repeatedly, ten times or more. The J gene is TRBJ2-5, the V gene TRBV12-3 or TRBV12-4; D unresolved. This CDR3 is 13 amino acids long. V was shortened by 5 bases and J by 1 base, with 8 bases between the two germline ends. The CDR3 reads CASSIRVQETQYF. CDR3 nucleotide sequence: TGTGCCAGCAGTATAAGGGTCCAAGAGACCCAGTACTTC.